The next 32 T cell receptor beta chains were all read from a single sample in a study of Ad26.COV2.S vaccination and SARS-CoV-2 variants. Libraries were prepared by immunoSEQ multiplex PCR; TCRdb keeps only in-frame clonotypes and omits some of them. This table has fewer than 400,000 clones, around four fifths appearing once. Specified treatment: around 19 received Ad26.COV2.S at low or high dose, single or two shots; several received placebo; per-sample allocation not given. Collection of the samples took place on day 63 after the first injection of vaccine or placebo. The specimen was peripheral blood, collected in a trial of Ad26.COV2.S vaccine versus placebo. The receptors were gathered from a person between 18 and 60 years old who received the Ad26.COV2.S COVID-19 vaccine or a placebo.

This rearrangement joins TRBV9 to TRBJ1-6; tentative D call: TRBD1 (6 bases). Trimming shortened V by 1 base and J by 10 bases, and 15 bases separated the two germline ends. There are 15 residues in the CDR3. The germline gives CDR1 SGDLS, CDR2 YYNGEE. The CDR3 DNA is TGTGCCAGCAGCGTACGAGCGACGGGGGGCTCACCCCTCCACTTT. Translating it yields CASSVRATGGSPLHF. The full variable domain, with the rest looked up from reference TRBV9 and TRBJ1-6, is DSGVTQTPKHLITATGQRVTLRCSPRSGDLSVYWYQQSLDQGLQFLIQYYNGEERAKGNILERFSAQQFPDLHSELNLSSLELGDSALYFCASSVRATGGSPLHFGNGTRLTVT.

The rearrangement joins TRBV7-3 to TRBJ2-5, with D possibly being TRBD1 or TRBD2 (6 bases each). V lost 4 bases and J 1 base, leaving 13 bases between the germline ends. CDR3 size: 15 residues. Germline values: CDR1 SGHTA, CDR2 FQGTGA. The CDR3 DNA follows: TGTGCCAGCAGCTCTAGAGGGGGGTTCCAAGAGACCCAGTACTTC. As protein: CASSSRGGFQETQYF.

V gene TRBV15 combines with J gene TRBJ1-2, with D hard to call. CDR3 size: 14 residues. Germline V gives CDR1 LNHNV, CDR2 YYDKDF (reference sequence). Trimming removed 0 bases at V and 3 bases at J, with 8 bases between. The CDR3 loop is CATSRDQLDYGYTF. CDR3 in DNA: TGTGCCACCAGCAGAGATCAGCTTGACTATGGCTACACCTTC.

The chain couples TRBV6-5 to TRBJ1-6, with TRBD1 identical over 9 bases. Germline V lookup: CDR1 MNHEY, CDR2 SVGAGI. This CDR3 is 15 amino acids long. V lost 2 bases to trimming and J lost 8 bases; unmatched junction nucleotides: 4. The CDR3 region is CASSYNRDRDSPLHF. The CDR3 DNA is TGTGCCAGCAGTTACAACCGGGACAGGGATTCACCCCTCCACTTT.

This rearrangement joins TRBV10-2 to TRBJ1-1, with 10 nucleotides matching TRBD1. Trimming at V came to 4 bases and at J to 7 bases, leaving 6 bases not matched to a gene. Germline assignment: CDR1 WSHSY and CDR2 SAAADI. This CDR3 is built from 14 residues. The CDR3 nucleotides are TGCGCCAGCAGTGCTGACAGGGGGCGAGGTGAAGCTTTCTTT. Translation gives CASSADRGRGEAFF.

This clone appeared many times. The V gene is TRBV5-6, the J gene TRBJ1-2; 7 bases map to TRBD1. Germline V gives CDR1 SGHDT, CDR2 YYEEEE. CDR3 length: 13 amino acids. Trimming cost V 7 bases and J 3 bases; bases outside gene matches: 6. CDR3 coding DNA: TGTGCCAGCGAGGGGGCTCTCGACTATGGCTACACCTTC. It is translated as CASEGALDYGYTF.

This chain uses TRBV18 with TRBJ2-1, with 12 bases aligning to TRBD2. V lost 9 bases, J lost 0 bases, and 9 bases stayed unmatched. This CDR3 has 17 residues. In germline, CDR1 is KGHSH, CDR2 LQKENI. The CDR3 sequence is CASSRLAGDRSYNEQFF. In nucleotides, the CDR3 is TGTGCCAGTTCCCGACTAGCGGGGGACCGCTCCTACAATGAGCAGTTCTTC.

This chain connects TRBV18 to TRBJ2-7; 9 bases line up with TRBD1. The V gene end was trimmed by 3 bases and the J gene end by 4 bases; junction bases not matched to a gene: 7. This CDR3 is built from 15 residues. Germline values: CDR1 KGHSH, CDR2 LQKENI. The CDR3 sequence: CASSPGGQGVYEQYF. CDR3 bases: TGTGCCAGCTCACCGGGGGGACAGGGAGTGTACGAGCAGTACTTC.

The chain employs TRBV7-3 and TRBJ2-7; D is tentatively TRBD1 or TRBD2 (5 bases each). Deletions cut 1 base from V and 2 bases from J, with 12 bases between. In germline, CDR1 is SGHTA, CDR2 FQGTGA. The CDR3 totals 15 residues. CDR3 nucleotide sequence: TGTGCCAGCAGCTTAAGTACCGGGGCAGCCTACGAGCAGTACTTC. This gives the protein CASSLSTGAAYEQYF.

The gene calls are TRBV4-1 and TRBJ2-7, with D perhaps given as TRBD1 or TRBD2 (5 bases each). Germline V CDR1 and CDR2: MGHRA, YSYEKL. The CDR3 consists of 16 residues. V lost 1 base, J lost 6 bases, and 19 bases lay in between. Here the CDR3 reads CASSQGFRGSAGEQYF. In DNA, the CDR3 is TGCGCCAGCAGCCAAGGATTCCGGGGCTCTGCAGGCGAGCAGTACTTC.

The rearrangement joins TRBV7-9 to TRBJ2-1; D is unclear. The CDR3 is made up of 14 amino acids. Germline CDR1 and CDR2: SEHNR and FQNEAQ (reference sequence). The germline V and J ends were trimmed by 2 bases and 4 bases, with 9 bases remaining between them. In nucleotides, the CDR3 is TGTGCCAGCAGCTTACCCGCAGGATACAATGAGCAGTTCTTC. Protein product: CASSLPAGYNEQFF.

This clone was observed a few times. CDR3 sequence: CASSPTGVIAHNQPQHF. The CDR3, as DNA: TGTGCCAGTAGTCCCACAGGGGTCATCGCCCACAATCAGCCCCAGCATTTT. The chain employs TRBV19 and TRBJ1-5, with TRBD1 matching over 7 bases. Trimming took 5 bases from V and 3 from J; bases not matched to a gene: 13. Germline CDR1 is LNHDA and CDR2 is SQIVND (reference sequence). CDR3 length equals 17 residues.

Remarks on this clone: Other DNA sequences of this sample code for an identical CDR3. This chain connects TRBV7-9 to TRBJ2-5; a possible D gene is TRBD2 (6 bases). CDR3 length: 13 amino acids. The V end lost 2 bases, the J end lost 2 bases, and 6 bases lay between the germline ends. Germline CDR1 reads SEHNR; CDR2 reads FQNEAQ (reference sequence). The DNA of the CDR3 is TGTGCCAGCAGCTTAAGCGGGCAAGAGACCCAGTACTTC. This sequence encodes CASSLSGQETQYF.

This clone came up a few times. The genes are TRBV29-1 and TRBJ1-2; D unresolved. V was pared by 1 base and J by 3 bases, with 12 bases between. Germline loops: CDR1 SQVTM, CDR2 ANQGSEA. The CDR3 loop spans 14 amino acids. For the CDR3, the DNA is TGCAGCGTTGAAGTCGGTGTGGGATACTATGGCTACACCTTC. This sequence encodes CSVEVGVGYYGYTF.

Only a few counts were recorded for this clone. The chain links TRBV5-1 to TRBJ1-3; 9 bases are shared with TRBD1. The germline V gene encodes CDR1 SGHRS and CDR2 YFSETQ. V gave up 4 bases and J gave up 4 bases; unmatched junction bases: 6. The CDR3 is made up of 15 amino acids. CDR3 DNA sequence: TGCGCCAGCAGCACAGGGGGCTCTAACGGAAACACCATATATTTT. Amino acids: CASSTGGSNGNTIYF.

The chain couples TRBV6-2 or TRBV6-3 to TRBJ2-6; no clear D. Trimming pared 5 bases from V and 3 bases from J, leaving 17 bases between. CDR3 length: 17 amino acids. From germline, CDR1 is MNHEY and CDR2 SVGEGT. CDR3 sequence reads: CASSGAGSQFGANVLTF. CDR3 DNA sequence: TGTGCCAGCAGTGGAGCCGGGTCCCAATTTGGGGCCAACGTCCTGACTTTC.

The chain has TRBV9 and TRBJ1-3; D remains ambiguous. This CDR3 contains 16 residues. The V end was cut by 4 bases, the J end by 0 bases, with 14 bases between. The germline V gene encodes CDR1 SGDLS and CDR2 YYNGEE. DNA for the CDR3: TGTGCCAGCAGCCCAGTAGGACCGGACTCTGGAAACACCATATATTTT. Protein: CASSPVGPDSGNTIYF.

The rearrangement links TRBV11-3 to TRBJ1-1; no clear D gene. The CDR3 loop spans 14 amino acids. Germline-derived CDR1 and CDR2 are SGHNT and YENEEA. V was pared by 6 bases and J by 1 base, with 12 bases between. CDR3 in amino acids: CASSFRAQNTEAFF. The CDR3 DNA is TGTGCCAGCAGTTTTCGGGCGCAGAACACTGAAGCTTTCTTT.

The chain carries TRBV7-9 and TRBJ1-1, with 7 nucleotides matching TRBD1. The CDR3 sequence is 15 residues long. CDR1 is SEHNR, CDR2 FQNEAQ, per germline (reference sequence). V shed 5 bases, J shed 5 bases, and the junction held 11 bases outside the gene matches. The CDR3 region has the DNA TGTGCCAGCAGCCCACTAACAGGGGCTAGGACTGAAGCTTTCTTT. Translation gives CASSPLTGARTEAFF.

This chain links TRBV3-1 (or the pseudogene TRBV3-2) with TRBJ2-3; D not certain. CDR1 LGHDT and CDR2 YNNKEL come from the germline V gene (reference sequence). The CDR3 is 14 residues long. V was shortened by 0 bases and J by 4 bases, with 8 bases between the two germline ends. CDR3 residues: CASSQDPHSDTQYF. CDR3 nucleotide sequence: TGTGCCAGCAGCCAAGATCCCCATTCAGATACGCAGTATTTT.

This clone was seen only a few times. The CDR3 loop reads CASSSRREFQPQHF. The CDR3 nucleotides are TGTGCCAGCAGTTCCCGGCGGGAATTTCAGCCCCAGCATTTT. The chain recombines TRBV27 with TRBJ1-5; D unclear. Germline assignment: CDR1 MNHEY and CDR2 SMNVEV (reference sequence). CDR3 size: 14 residues. Trimming pared 4 bases from V and 6 bases from J, leaving 13 bases between.

The V and J genes are TRBV4-1 and TRBJ2-7, with D perhaps being TRBD1 or TRBD2 (6 bases each). CDR1 is MGHRA and CDR2 is YSYEKL in the germline V gene. V was trimmed by 4 bases and J by 6 bases, leaving 13 bases between them. The CDR3 is 13 amino acids. Here the CDR3 DNA reads TGCGCCAGCAGCCGGCTACAGGGAGGCGAGCAGTACTTC. Translation: CASSRLQGGEQYF.

V and J are TRBV7-6 and TRBJ2-7, with 8 bases identical to TRBD1. The germline V gene encodes CDR1 SGHVS and CDR2 FNYEAQ. The CDR3 is 16 amino acids. V lost 4 bases to trimming and J lost 7 bases; unmatched junction nucleotides: 15. The CDR3 loop reads CASSSRQGLIGGEQYF. CDR3 bases: TGTGCCAGCAGCTCACGACAGGGGCTAATCGGTGGGGAGCAGTACTTC.

This chain connects TRBV5-4 to TRBJ2-1; D is possibly TRBD1 or TRBD2 (5 bases each). Germline CDR1 SGHNT, CDR2 YYREEE (reference sequence). The length of the CDR3 is 15 residues. Trimming left V 4 bases short and J 8 bases short, with 19 bases between. The chain's CDR3 is CASSPIGTPPHEQFF. CDR3 DNA: TGTGCCAGCAGCCCCATTGGGACGCCCCCCCATGAGCAGTTCTTC.

A single count supports this clone. V gene TRBV7-9 combines with J gene TRBJ1-3; D gene ambiguous. CDR3 length equals 13 residues. With 1 base removed from V and 1 base from J, the gap between germline ends came to 2 bases. Looked up from germline, CDR1 is SEHNR and CDR2 is FQNEAQ (reference sequence). Here the CDR3 reads CASSLGSGNTIYF. The CDR3, as DNA: TGTGCCAGCAGCTTAGGGTCTGGAAACACCATATATTTT.

The CDR3 loop is CAPYLFGELFF. The CDR3 bases are TGTGCCCCTTACCTCTTCGGGGAGCTGTTTTTT. The chain has TRBV7-9 and TRBJ2-2; D is uncertain. Germline V CDR1 and CDR2: SEHNR, FQNEAQ (reference sequence). CDR3 length: 11 amino acids. V dropped 11 bases and J dropped 7 bases, with 11 bases sitting between them.

The chain couples TRBV7-9 to TRBJ1-5, with 9 bases fitting TRBD1. The CDR3 has 14 residues. Germline V CDR1 and CDR2: SEHNR, FQNEAQ (reference sequence). V trimming: 5 bases; J trimming: 3 bases; junction bases outside the gene matches: 2. For the CDR3, the DNA is TGTGCCAGCAGCGACAGGGGGACCAATCAGCCCCAGCATTTT. It encodes CASSDRGTNQPQHF.

J is TRBJ1-5 and V is TRBV4-1; perhaps TRBD1 as D (6 bases). The V end lost 0 bases, the J end lost 5 bases, and 11 bases lay between the germline ends. This CDR3 comprises 15 residues. Germline V gene data show CDR1 as MGHRA and CDR2 as YSYEKL. In DNA, the CDR3 is TGCGCCAGCAGCCAAGATACCGGGGGCTATCAGCCCCAGCATTTT. Its protein is CASSQDTGGYQPQHF.

The chain is built from TRBV3-1 (or the pseudogene TRBV3-2) and TRBJ1-6, with 8 bases that match TRBD1. Germline-derived CDR1 and CDR2 are LGHDT and YNNKEL (reference sequence). After removal of 7 bases from V and 6 bases from J, the junction contained 5 bases not matched to a gene. This CDR3 has 14 amino acids. DNA for the CDR3: TGTGCCAGCACCCTCGGGACAGGTAATTCACCCCTCCACTTT. Its translation is CASTLGTGNSPLHF.

V and J are TRBV2 and TRBJ1-5; TRBD1 is a possible D gene (5 bases). The CDR3 runs 14 residues. The V and J ends lost 0 bases and 5 bases respectively, with 8 bases between them. The V gene's germline CDR1 is SNHLY and CDR2 FYNNEI. For the CDR3, the DNA is TGTGCCAGCAGTGAAGCGGGGCGCGATCAGCCCCAGCATTTT. This encodes CASSEAGRDQPQHF.

The V and J genes are TRBV28 and TRBJ1-5, with a tentative D call TRBD1 (6 bases). The CDR3 extends over 17 amino acids. The V gene lost 2 bases and the J gene lost 3 bases, with 17 bases spanning the gap. Germline-derived CDR1 and CDR2 are MDHEN and SYDVKM. For the CDR3, the DNA is TGTGCCAGCAGTTTAAGTACAGGGAGGAGGAACAATCAGCCCCAGCATTTT. This sequence encodes CASSLSTGRRNNQPQHF.

This chain's CDR3 is CASRDRVNYGYTF. DNA of the CDR3: TGTGCCAGCAGGGACAGGGTTAACTATGGCTACACCTTC. This chain links TRBV27 with TRBJ1-2, with TRBD1 matching over 8 bases. The CDR3 sequence is 13 residues long. Unmatched junction bases numbered 1, after V lost 6 bases and J lost 1 base. CDR1 MNHEY and CDR2 SMNVEV come from the germline V gene (reference sequence).